This T cell receptor (beta chain) was sequenced in a study of OX40 agonist ivuxolimab in advanced cancers. The overall study: Patient treatment consisted of intravenous ivuxolimab administration every 2 weeks at 0.01 to 10 mg/kg. Of the participants, 40% had some prior anti-PD-1, anti-PD-L1 or anti-CTLA-4 therapy, which was allowed.

TCRdb keeps only in-frame clones here, not all; method: immunoSEQ multiplex PCR. Altogether tens of thousands of clones are present, about 86% being singletons, with the ten largest covering more than 1.5%. This CDR3 is built from 18 residues. Trimming cost V 0 bases and J 8 bases; bases outside gene matches: 15. Per the germline V gene, CDR1 is SGHRS and CDR2 is YFSETQ. The chain carries TRBV5-1 and TRBJ2-1, with TRBD1 matching 9 bases. The specimen comprised CD4+ or CD8+ T cells sorted from blood, sampled in a trial of the OX40 agonist ivuxolimab. This clonotype was obtained from an adult with an advanced solid tumor such as melanoma, head and neck, liver or kidney cancer. CDR3 region: CASSLGRGGTGSFDEQFF. The DNA for the CDR3 is TGCGCCAGCAGCTTGGGTCGAGGTGGGACAGGGAGTTTCGATGAGCAGTTCTTC. The full variable domain, with the rest looked up from reference TRBV5-1 and TRBJ2-1, is KAGVTQTPRYLIKTRGQQVTLSCSPISGHRSVSWYQQTPGQGLQFLFEYFSETQRNKGNFPGRFSGRQFSNSRSEMNVSTLELGDSALYLCASSLGRGGTGSFDEQFFGPGTRLTVL.